The 22 T cell receptor beta chains presented below share a single source sample, sequenced in a study of shared clonotypes between healthy human individuals. Profiled with immunoSEQ multiplex PCR; TCRdb holds only in-frame clones, not every one. The data hold some 2 million clones, with about 95% observed a single time. The specimen sequenced was naive CD4+ T cells sorted from blood. Documented subset: CD45RA+ positively selected. These receptors were obtained from a young man in good health.

This chain uses TRBV5-6 with TRBJ1-1, with D uncertain. CDR1 and CDR2 from the germline V gene are SGHDT and YYEEEE. This CDR3 is 15 amino acids long. The V and J ends lost 0 bases and 1 base respectively, with 10 bases between them. The CDR3 loop is CASSLALGGNTEAFF. The CDR3 DNA reads as TGTGCCAGCAGCTTGGCCCTCGGAGGGAACACTGAAGCTTTCTTT.

The rearrangement links TRBV5-4 to TRBJ1-4; TRBD1 matches 7 bases. Trimming cost V 5 bases and J 2 bases; bases outside gene matches: 6. The germline CDR1 and CDR2 sequences are SGHNT and YYREEE (reference sequence). This CDR3 has 15 amino acids. The CDR3 coding sequence is TGTGCCAGCAGTTCAGGGGGTAGGACTAATGAAAAACTGTTTTTT. As protein: CASSSGGRTNEKLFF. The full variable domain, with the rest looked up from reference TRBV5-4 and TRBJ1-4, is ETGVTQSPTHLIKTRGQQVTLRCSSQSGHNTVSWYQQALGQGPQFIFQYYREEENGRGNFPPRFSGLQFPNYSSELNVNALELDDSALYLCASSSGGRTNEKLFFGSGTQLSVL.

The chain joins TRBV11-2 to TRBJ1-2; maybe TRBD1 (5 bases). Germline assignment: CDR1 SGHAT and CDR2 FQNNGV. CDR3 size: 13 residues. V was shortened by 3 bases and J by 8 bases, with 13 bases between the two germline ends. CDR3 sequence (DNA): TGTGCCAGCAGCTTCAGGGAGGGAGGCGGCTACACCTTC. Translated, it gives CASSFREGGGYTF.

The count of this clone is one. The genes are TRBV25-1 and TRBJ1-2, with D perhaps TRBD1 (5 bases). Germline lookup yields CDR1 MGHDK and CDR2 SYGVNS. The CDR3 is 12 residues long. Between the trimmed V and J ends, which lost 7 bases and 10 bases, there was a span of 16 bases. The CDR3, as DNA: TGTGCCAGCACCCCTAGAGGGACCACCTACACCTTC. Its protein is CASTPRGTTYTF.

The CDR3 protein is CASSVTGPGANVLTF. CDR3 in DNA: TGTGCCAGCAGTGTAACAGGGCCCGGGGCCAACGTCCTGACTTTC. The chain couples TRBV25-1 to TRBJ2-6; a possible D gene is TRBD1 (6 bases). V was trimmed by 4 bases and J by 4 bases, leaving 11 bases between them. Germline values: CDR1 MGHDK, CDR2 SYGVNS. The CDR3 has 15 amino acids. The full variable domain, in which reference TRBV25-1 and TRBJ2-6 provide the parts outside the CDR3, is EADIYQTPRYLVIGTGKKITLECSQTMGHDKMYWYQQDPGMELHLIHYSYGVNSTEKGDLSSESTVSRIRTEHFPLTLESARPSHTSQYLCASSVTGPGANVLTFGAGSRLTVL.

This chain links TRBV4-1 with TRBJ2-7; 10 nucleotides match TRBD2. The V segment lost 0 bases and the J segment 2 bases; nucleotides outside the gene matches: 4. The germline V gene encodes CDR1 MGHRA and CDR2 YSYEKL. The CDR3 is 16 residues long. This chain's CDR3 is CASSQESSGGAYEQYF. The CDR3 region has the DNA TGCGCCAGCAGCCAAGAAAGCAGCGGGGGGGCCTACGAGCAGTACTTC.

The chain recombines TRBV6-5 with TRBJ2-7, with 13 positions matching TRBD2. This CDR3 has 15 amino acids. Looked up from germline, CDR1 is MNHEY and CDR2 is SVGAGI. Trimming took 5 bases from V and 5 from J; bases not matched to a gene: 6. The CDR3 nucleotides are TGTGCCAGCAGTCGAGGACTAGCGGGAGTTAACGAGCAGTACTTC. It yields the protein CASSRGLAGVNEQYF.

The chain links TRBV7-2 to TRBJ2-3; no reliable D call. The CDR3 spans 13 residues. The germline gives CDR1 SGHTA, CDR2 FQGNSA. Trimming cost V 6 bases and J 2 bases, with 9 bases left between them. The DNA for the CDR3 is TGTGCCAGCAGGGGTGCTAACACAGATACGCAGTATTTT. Amino acids: CASRGANTDTQYF.

The chain recombines TRBV28 with TRBJ1-5; maybe TRBD1 (5 bases). Between the trimmed V and J ends, which lost 5 bases and 2 bases, there was a span of 19 bases. The CDR3 sequence is 17 residues long. Germline CDR1 is MDHEN and CDR2 is SYDVKM. The CDR3 DNA sequence: TGTGCCAGCAGTGAACTCATCGGGGGGTACCGCAATCAGCCCCAGCATTTT. Encoded protein: CASSELIGGYRNQPQHF.

The rearrangement links TRBV9 to TRBJ2-3, with 10 bases lining up with TRBD2. The germline V gene encodes CDR1 SGDLS and CDR2 YYNGEE. After removal of 2 bases from V and 8 bases from J, the junction contained 11 bases not matched to a gene. This CDR3 is built from 16 residues. The CDR3 nucleotides read TGTGCCAGCAGCGTCAGCAGCGGGAGGGCGGGAGGTACGCAGTATTTT. Its protein product is CASSVSSGRAGGTQYF. Complete variable domain (other parts from reference TRBV9 and TRBJ2-3): DSGVTQTPKHLITATGQRVTLRCSPRSGDLSVYWYQQSLDQGLQFLIQYYNGEERAKGNILERFSAQQFPDLHSELNLSSLELGDSALYFCASSVSSGRAGGTQYFGPGTRLTVL.

The J gene is TRBJ2-3, the V gene TRBV29-1, with 9 bases matching TRBD2. Germline V gene data show CDR1 as SQVTM and CDR2 as ANQGSEA. This CDR3 has 12 amino acids. V was clipped by 5 bases and J by 4 bases; unmatched bases: 1. Here the CDR3 DNA reads TGCAGCGTTCAGCGGGGGGCAGATACGCAGTATTTT. Translated: CSVQRGADTQYF.

The chain uses TRBV7-8 and TRBJ1-6, with D unclear. V was pared by 3 bases and J by 0 bases, with 9 bases between. CDR3 length: 16 residues. Germline values: CDR1 SGHVS, CDR2 FQNEAQ. The CDR3 sequence is CASSFSWSSYNSPLHF. CDR3 DNA: TGTGCCAGCAGCTTTTCCTGGAGCTCCTATAATTCACCCCTCCACTTT.

The V and J genes are TRBV19 and TRBJ1-2, with TRBD1 identical over 11 bases. CDR3 length: 18 amino acids. CDR1 LNHDA and CDR2 SQIVND come from the germline V gene (reference sequence). Germline trimming cut 4 bases from V and 8 bases from J; bases unmatched to any gene: 18. CDR3 amino acids: CASSTGARTGGSYSGYTF. DNA of the CDR3: TGTGCCAGTAGTACCGGGGCCCGGACAGGGGGCTCTTACTCCGGCTACACCTTC.

This clone was seen only a few times. The genes are TRBV10-3 and TRBJ1-5; D call uncertain. The CDR3 has 14 residues. Germline assignment: CDR1 ENHRY and CDR2 SYGVKD. Trimming shortened V by 2 bases and J by 2 bases, and 7 bases separated the two germline ends. CDR3 nucleotides: TGTGCCATCAGTGAGGCCCCGGGCAATCAGCCCCAGCATTTT. It translates to CAISEAPGNQPQHF.

The chain's CDR3 is CASSLAPGRANNEQFF. The CDR3 DNA is TGCGCCAGCAGCTTGGCCCCCGGGCGGGCAAACAATGAGCAGTTCTTC. The chain carries TRBV5-1 and TRBJ2-1, with D tentatively TRBD2 (5 bases). This CDR3 has 16 amino acids. In germline, CDR1 is SGHRS, CDR2 YFSETQ. V was shortened by 0 bases and J by 5 bases, with 15 bases between the two germline ends.

V usage is TRBV6-6 and J usage is TRBJ2-3, with D tentatively TRBD1 (5 bases). CDR3 length equals 13 residues. The V end lost 7 bases, the J end lost 1 base, and 9 bases lay between the germline ends. Germline V CDR1 and CDR2: MNHNY, SVGAGI (reference sequence). The CDR3, as DNA: TGTGCCAGCATGGGGCAGGGCACAGATACGCAGTATTTT. Translated: CASMGQGTDTQYF.

J is TRBJ2-2 and V is TRBV27; 8 bases fit TRBD2. Trimming took 6 bases from V and 0 from J; bases not matched to a gene: 15. The CDR3 contains 19 residues. CDR1 and CDR2 (germline): MNHEY, SMNVEV (reference sequence). CDR3 in amino acids: CASRPPHGGRSPNTGELFF. CDR3 nucleotides: TGTGCCAGCAGACCCCCTCACGGCGGGAGGTCCCCGAACACCGGGGAGCTGTTTTTT.

V and J are TRBV2 and TRBJ2-1; D is unresolved. Trimming cost V 5 bases and J 8 bases, with 10 bases left between them. This CDR3 spans 12 amino acids. Germline V CDR1 and CDR2: SNHLY, FYNNEI. The CDR3 bases are TGTGCCAGCAGTCGAGACTGGGATGAGCAGTTCTTC. Translation: CASSRDWDEQFF.

V usage is TRBV5-1 and J usage is TRBJ2-1; 8 nucleotides match TRBD1. The V segment lost 4 bases and the J segment 3 bases; nucleotides outside the gene matches: 6. Germline loops: CDR1 SGHRS, CDR2 YFSETQ. The CDR3 is made up of 15 amino acids. CDR3: CASSTAGGGYNEQFF. In DNA form, the CDR3 reads TGCGCCAGCAGCACTGCAGGGGGCGGCTACAATGAGCAGTTCTTC.

As for this clone: This specimen includes other DNA sequences encoding the same CDR3. The J gene is TRBJ1-2, the V gene TRBV5-1; 7 bases agree with TRBD1. The CDR3 has 14 residues. CDR1 and CDR2 (germline): SGHRS, YFSETQ. V was pared by 2 bases and J by 1 base, with 2 bases of the junction left unmatched. The CDR3 nucleotides read TGCGCCAGCAGCTTAGACAGGGTTAACTATGGCTACACCTTC. As protein: CASSLDRVNYGYTF.

The rearrangement links TRBV2 to TRBJ1-6; unclear D gene. CDR3 length equals 15 residues. Germline CDR1 is SNHLY and CDR2 is FYNNEI. The ends were cut back, 1 base at V and 9 bases at J, with 13 bases in the middle. DNA for the CDR3: TGTGCCAGCAGTGAAGTAGGAGGTGGAGGTTCACCCCTCCACTTT. Its protein is CASSEVGGGGSPLHF.

This sequence joins TRBV5-4 and TRBJ2-3, with 10 bases lining up with TRBD2. Germline V CDR1 and CDR2: SGHNT, YYREEE (reference sequence). Trimming cost V 6 bases and J 0 bases; bases outside gene matches: 7. The CDR3 has 16 amino acids. Here the CDR3 reads CASNPSGSRSTDTQYF. The CDR3 DNA reads TGTGCCAGCAACCCTAGCGGGAGTAGGAGCACAGATACGCAGTATTTT.